Listed below are T cell receptor beta chains from one sample, sequenced in a study of blood T cell repertoires in COVID-19. Measured with immunoSEQ multiplex PCR; TCRdb has only the in-frame clones, and not every one. The table has about 92,000 clones, roughly 80% seen once. Sequences were obtained from peripheral blood. Receptors originate from a woman of 80 years or more with active or convalescent COVID-19. Both conserved end residues are part of each CDR3. D genes are given only for firm matches. Some rows have no size entry. The others give once, few or many, or a class for an expanded clone.

J gene: TRBJ1-2
V gene: TRBV30
D gene: NA
clone size: NA
CDR3 DNA: TGTGCCTGGAGTACTACAGGGAACTATGGCTACACCTTC
CDR3 protein: CAWSTTGNYGYTF

J gene: TRBJ1-2
V gene: TRBV2
D gene: NA
clone size: NA
CDR3 DNA: TGTGCCAGCAGCTCCAAGAGAGAATATGGCTACACCTTC
CDR3 protein: CASSSKREYGYTF

J gene: TRBJ2-7
V gene: TRBV7-6
D gene: TRBD2
clone size: few
CDR3 DNA: TGTGCCAGCAGCCAACCGACTAGCGGGAAGATACAAAGCTCCTACGAGCAGTACTTC
CDR3 protein: CASSQPTSGKIQSSYEQYF

J gene: TRBJ1-2
V gene: TRBV30
D gene: NA
clone size: once
CDR3 DNA: TGTGCCTGGAGCCAGACTGAAAGCTATGGCTACACCTTC
CDR3 protein: CAWSQTESYGYTF

J gene: TRBJ1-2
V gene: TRBV5-5
D gene: TRBD1
clone size: few
CDR3 DNA: TGTGCCAGCAGCTTAGGACAGGGCACTTACTATGGCTACACCTTC
CDR3 protein: CASSLGQGTYYGYTF

J gene: TRBJ1-5
V gene: TRBV6-1
D gene: TRBD1
clone size: NA
CDR3 DNA: TGTGCCAGCAGTGTTGGGACAGCAAATAGCAATCAGCCCCAGCATTTT
CDR3 protein: CASSVGTANSNQPQHF

J gene: TRBJ1-4
V gene: TRBV2
D gene: NA
clone size: few
CDR3 DNA: TGTGCCAGCAGCCTAGCAGTAGGTGAAAAACTGTTTTTT
CDR3 protein: CASSLAVGEKLFF

J gene: TRBJ1-3
V gene: TRBV20-1
D gene: TRBD1
clone size: NA
CDR3 DNA: TGCAGTGCTAGTCCGGACAGGGGAAAGAACACCATATATTTT
CDR3 protein: CSASPDRGKNTIYF

J gene: TRBJ2-7
V gene: TRBV18
D gene: TRBD1
clone size: NA
CDR3 DNA: TGTGCCAGCTCACCAGGGACAGGGACCTCCTACGAGCAGTACTTC
CDR3 protein: CASSPGTGTSYEQYF

J gene: TRBJ1-5
V gene: TRBV19
D gene: TRBD1
clone size: few
CDR3 DNA: TGTGCCAGTAGTACCGGGACAGGGGGGAGACAGCCCCAGCATTTT
CDR3 protein: CASSTGTGGRQPQHF

J gene: TRBJ2-1
V gene: TRBV9
D gene: NA
clone size: NA
CDR3 DNA: TGTGCCAGCAGCGTAGTGTCGGGTTTAACCTACAATGAGCAGTTCTTC
CDR3 protein: CASSVVSGLTYNEQFF

J gene: TRBJ1-4
V gene: TRBV28
D gene: TRBD1
clone size: NA
CDR3 DNA: TGTGCCAGCAGTACCGGACAGGGATCGGGTGAAAAACTGTTTTTT
CDR3 protein: CASSTGQGSGEKLFF

J gene: TRBJ1-6
V gene: TRBV9
D gene: NA
clone size: once
CDR3 DNA: TGTGCCAGCAGCAAAGCCGAACAGCGGGCAAGGGGTTCACCCCTCCACTTT
CDR3 protein: CASSKAEQRARGSPLHF

J gene: TRBJ2-2
V gene: TRBV7-2
D gene: NA
clone size: NA
CDR3 DNA: TGTGCCAGCAGCCCACAGGGGGGGAGCTCCGGGGAGCTGTTTTTT
CDR3 protein: CASSPQGGSSGELFF

J gene: TRBJ1-5
V gene: TRBV28
D gene: TRBD1
clone size: NA
CDR3 DNA: TGTGCCAGCAGTCCAACAGGGGTAGTTAGCAATCAGCCCCAGCATTTT
CDR3 protein: CASSPTGVVSNQPQHF

J gene: TRBJ2-5
V gene: TRBV7-2
D gene: TRBD1
clone size: NA
CDR3 DNA: TGTGCCAGCAGCTTATTAGGGACAGCCTCAGAGACCCAGTACTTC
CDR3 protein: CASSLLGTASETQYF

J gene: TRBJ2-3
V gene: TRBV12-3/TRBV12-4
D gene: NA
clone size: once
CDR3 DNA: TGTGCCAGCAGTATCTCTAGAGATACGCAGTATTTT
CDR3 protein: CASSISRDTQYF

J gene: TRBJ2-3
V gene: TRBV27
D gene: NA
clone size: NA
CDR3 DNA: TGTGCCAGCAGGCCCACAGGCACAGATACGCAGTATTTT
CDR3 protein: CASRPTGTDTQYF

J gene: TRBJ2-6
V gene: TRBV6-4
D gene: NA
clone size: NA
CDR3 DNA: TGTGCCAGCAGTCCGTCGGGTCAAGGGGCCAACGTCCTGACTTTC
CDR3 protein: CASSPSGQGANVLTF

J gene: TRBJ1-2
V gene: TRBV5-1
D gene: NA
clone size: NA
CDR3 DNA: TGCGCCAGCAGCTTGCGGGGGGCTCCAACTAACTATGGCTACACCTTC
CDR3 protein: CASSLRGAPTNYGYTF

J gene: TRBJ1-5
V gene: TRBV19
D gene: NA
clone size: NA
CDR3 DNA: TGTGCCAGTAGTATTTCCTTGAATCAGCCCCAGCATTTT
CDR3 protein: CASSISLNQPQHF

J gene: TRBJ2-5
V gene: TRBV24-1
D gene: TRBD1
clone size: NA
CDR3 DNA: TGTGCCACCGGGACAGGGAAAGAGACCCAGTACTTC
CDR3 protein: CATGTGKETQYF

J gene: TRBJ2-2
V gene: TRBV19
D gene: NA
clone size: few
CDR3 DNA: TGTGCCAGTAGTATATTTGCGGGATACACCGGGGAGCTGTTTTTT
CDR3 protein: CASSIFAGYTGELFF

J gene: TRBJ2-1
V gene: TRBV7-3
D gene: TRBD2
clone size: once
CDR3 DNA: TGTGCCAGCAGTTCGCTCGGGGGGGCCTTCTACAATGAGCAGTTCTTC
CDR3 protein: CASSSLGGAFYNEQFF

J gene: TRBJ1-6
V gene: TRBV2
D gene: TRBD1
clone size: NA
CDR3 DNA: TGTGCCAGACAGGGGCTCTATAATTCACCCCTCCACTTT
CDR3 protein: CARQGLYNSPLHF

J gene: TRBJ1-1
V gene: TRBV29-1
D gene: NA
clone size: NA
CDR3 DNA: TGCAGCGTTGGGGGGGGCACTGAAGCTTTCTTT
CDR3 protein: CSVGGGTEAFF

J gene: TRBJ2-5
V gene: TRBV18
D gene: TRBD2
clone size: once
CDR3 DNA: TGTGCCAGCTCACCACCGAACCCTAGCGGGCAAGAGACCCAGTACTTC
CDR3 protein: CASSPPNPSGQETQYF

J gene: TRBJ2-1
V gene: TRBV13
D gene: NA
clone size: NA
CDR3 DNA: TGTGCCAGCAGCCTTACCCGAACCGATTCGGGCAATGAGCAGTTCTTC
CDR3 protein: CASSLTRTDSGNEQFF

J gene: TRBJ1-2
V gene: TRBV11-2
D gene: TRBD1
clone size: NA
CDR3 DNA: TGTGCCAGCAGCTTACGGATCGGGACAGGGGGAGTAGGCTACACCTTC
CDR3 protein: CASSLRIGTGGVGYTF

J gene: TRBJ1-2
V gene: TRBV4-2
D gene: TRBD1
clone size: NA
CDR3 DNA: TGTGCCAGCACCTCACGTAGGACAGGGGTCGGCTACACCTTC
CDR3 protein: CASTSRRTGVGYTF

J gene: TRBJ1-5
V gene: TRBV2
D gene: TRBD1
clone size: many
CDR3 DNA: TGTGCCAGCCGGACAGGGCTCAATCAGCCCCAGCATTTT
CDR3 protein: CASRTGLNQPQHF

J gene: TRBJ2-2
V gene: TRBV4-3
D gene: TRBD2
clone size: NA
CDR3 DNA: TGCGCCAGCAGTCAAAAGGGGAACCGGGGGGAAACCAACACCGGGGAGCTGTTTTTT
CDR3 protein: CASSQKGNRGETNTGELFF

J gene: TRBJ1-1
V gene: TRBV6-2/TRBV6-3
D gene: NA
clone size: NA
CDR3 DNA: TGTGCCAGCAGTGACAAGACAGTGGAGACTGAAGCTTTCTTT
CDR3 protein: CASSDKTVETEAFF